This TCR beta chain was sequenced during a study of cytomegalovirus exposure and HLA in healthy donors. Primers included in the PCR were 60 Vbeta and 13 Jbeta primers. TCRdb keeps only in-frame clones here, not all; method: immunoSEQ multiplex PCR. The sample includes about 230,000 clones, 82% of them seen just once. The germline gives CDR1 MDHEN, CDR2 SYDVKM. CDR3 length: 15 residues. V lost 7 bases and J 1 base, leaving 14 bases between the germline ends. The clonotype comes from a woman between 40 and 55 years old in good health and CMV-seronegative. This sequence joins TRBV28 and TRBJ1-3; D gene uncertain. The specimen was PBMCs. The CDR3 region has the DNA TGTGCCAGCACAGACAAGTACTTTTCTGGAAACACCATATATTTT. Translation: CASTDKYFSGNTIYF.